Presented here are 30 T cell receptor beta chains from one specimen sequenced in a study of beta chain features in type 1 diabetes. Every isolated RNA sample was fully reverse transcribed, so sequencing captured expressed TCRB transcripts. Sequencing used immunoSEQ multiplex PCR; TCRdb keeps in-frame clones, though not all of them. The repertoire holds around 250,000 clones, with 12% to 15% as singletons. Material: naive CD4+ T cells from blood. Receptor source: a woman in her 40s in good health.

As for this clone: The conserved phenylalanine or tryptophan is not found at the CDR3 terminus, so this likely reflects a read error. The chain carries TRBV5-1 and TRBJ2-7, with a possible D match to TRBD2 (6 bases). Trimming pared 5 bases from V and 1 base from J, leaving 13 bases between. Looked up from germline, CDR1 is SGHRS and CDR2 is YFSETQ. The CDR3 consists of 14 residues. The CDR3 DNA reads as TGCGCCAGCAGGAAGGAGGGGAATTCCTACGAGCAGTACCTC. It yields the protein CASRKEGNSYEQYL.

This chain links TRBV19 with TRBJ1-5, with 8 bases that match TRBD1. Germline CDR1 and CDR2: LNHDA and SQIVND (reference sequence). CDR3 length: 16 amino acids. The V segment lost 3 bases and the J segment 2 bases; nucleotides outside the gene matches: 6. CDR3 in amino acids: CASSILPGGGNQPQHF. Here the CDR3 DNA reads TGTGCCAGTAGTATCCTCCCAGGGGGCGGCAATCAGCCCCAGCATTTT.

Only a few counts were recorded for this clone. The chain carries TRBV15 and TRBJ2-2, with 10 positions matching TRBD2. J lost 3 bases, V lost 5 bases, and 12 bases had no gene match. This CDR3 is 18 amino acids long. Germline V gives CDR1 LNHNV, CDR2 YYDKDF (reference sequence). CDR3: CATSPAEGAGGYTGELFF. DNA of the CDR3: TGTGCCACCAGCCCCGCCGAGGGAGCGGGGGGGTACACCGGGGAGCTGTTTTTT.

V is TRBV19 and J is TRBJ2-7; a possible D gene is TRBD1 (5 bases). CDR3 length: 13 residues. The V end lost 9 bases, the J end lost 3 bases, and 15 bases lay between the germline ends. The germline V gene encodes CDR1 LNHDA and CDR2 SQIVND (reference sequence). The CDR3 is CASLQGILYEQYF. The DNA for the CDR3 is TGTGCCAGCCTTCAGGGAATCCTCTACGAGCAGTACTTC.

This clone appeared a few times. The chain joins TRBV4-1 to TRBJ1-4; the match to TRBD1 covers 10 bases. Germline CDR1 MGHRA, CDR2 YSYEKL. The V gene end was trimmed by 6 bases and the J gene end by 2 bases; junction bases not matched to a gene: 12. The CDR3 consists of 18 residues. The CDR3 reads CASRHRGTGVTTNEKLFF. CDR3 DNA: TGCGCCAGCAGACACAGAGGGACAGGGGTCACCACTAATGAAAAACTGTTTTTT.

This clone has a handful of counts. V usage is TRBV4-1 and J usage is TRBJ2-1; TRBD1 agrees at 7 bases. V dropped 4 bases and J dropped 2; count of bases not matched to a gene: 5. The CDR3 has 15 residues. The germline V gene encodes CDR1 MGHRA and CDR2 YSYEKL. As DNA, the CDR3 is TGCGCCAGCAGCCGACCCACAGGGGCCTACAATGAGCAGTTCTTC. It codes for CASSRPTGAYNEQFF.

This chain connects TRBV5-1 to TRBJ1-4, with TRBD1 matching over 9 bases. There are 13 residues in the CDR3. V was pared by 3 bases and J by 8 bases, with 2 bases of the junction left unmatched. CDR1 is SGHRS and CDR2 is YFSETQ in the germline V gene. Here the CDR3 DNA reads TGCGCCAGCAGCTCGGGACAGGGAGAAAAACTGTTTTTT. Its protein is CASSSGQGEKLFF.

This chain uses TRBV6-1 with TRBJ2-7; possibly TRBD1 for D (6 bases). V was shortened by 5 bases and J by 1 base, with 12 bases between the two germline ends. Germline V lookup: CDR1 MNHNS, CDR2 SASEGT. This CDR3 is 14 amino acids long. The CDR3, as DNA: TGTGCCAGCAGTCAAAACACAGGGTCCTACGAGCAGTACTTC. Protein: CASSQNTGSYEQYF.

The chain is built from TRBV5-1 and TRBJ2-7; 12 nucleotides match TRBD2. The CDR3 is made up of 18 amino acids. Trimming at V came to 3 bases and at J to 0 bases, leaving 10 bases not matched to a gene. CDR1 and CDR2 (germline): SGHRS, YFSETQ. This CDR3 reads CASSSGLAGLRSSYEQYF. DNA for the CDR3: TGCGCCAGCAGCTCCGGACTAGCGGGGCTCCGCAGCTCCTACGAGCAGTACTTC.

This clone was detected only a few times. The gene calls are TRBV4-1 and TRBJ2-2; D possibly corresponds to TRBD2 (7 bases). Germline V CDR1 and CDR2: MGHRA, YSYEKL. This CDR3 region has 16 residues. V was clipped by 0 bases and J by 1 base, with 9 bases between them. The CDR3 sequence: CASSQEGGLNTGELFF. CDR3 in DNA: TGCGCCAGCAGCCAAGAGGGGGGGCTGAACACCGGGGAGCTGTTTTTT.

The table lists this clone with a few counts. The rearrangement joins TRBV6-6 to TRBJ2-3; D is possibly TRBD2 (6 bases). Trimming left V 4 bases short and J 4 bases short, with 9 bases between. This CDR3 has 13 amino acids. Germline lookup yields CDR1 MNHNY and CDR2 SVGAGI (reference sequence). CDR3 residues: CASSSPGADTQYF. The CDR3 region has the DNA TGTGCCAGCAGTTCGCCGGGGGCAGATACGCAGTATTTT.

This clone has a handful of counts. CDR3 in amino acids: CASSPNQGLGISPLHF. In DNA, the CDR3 is TGCGCCAGCAGCCCCAACCAGGGACTCGGAATTTCACCCCTCCACTTT. V is TRBV4-3 and J is TRBJ1-6, with D possibly TRBD1 on 5 matching bases. The length of the CDR3 is 16 residues. Germline-derived CDR1 and CDR2 are LGHNA and YSLEER. Trimming took off 4 bases at V and 9 bases at J, with 19 bases between the two ends.

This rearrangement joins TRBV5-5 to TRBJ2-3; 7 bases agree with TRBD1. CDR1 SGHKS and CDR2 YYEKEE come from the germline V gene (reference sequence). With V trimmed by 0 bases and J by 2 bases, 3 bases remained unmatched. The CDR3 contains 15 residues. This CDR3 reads CASSLGDSYTDTQYF. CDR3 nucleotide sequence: TGTGCCAGCAGCTTGGGGGACAGCTACACAGATACGCAGTATTTT. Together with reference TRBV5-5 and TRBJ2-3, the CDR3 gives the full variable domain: DAGVTQSPTHLIKTRGQQVTLRCSPISGHKSVSWYQQVLGQGPQFIFQYYEKEERGRGNFPDRFSARQFPNYSSELNVNALLLGDSALYLCASSLGDSYTDTQYFGPGTRLTVL.

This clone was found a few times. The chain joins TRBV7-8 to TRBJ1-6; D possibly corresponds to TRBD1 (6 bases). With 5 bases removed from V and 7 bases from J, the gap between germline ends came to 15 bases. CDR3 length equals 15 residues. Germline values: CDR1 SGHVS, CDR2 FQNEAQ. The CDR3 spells CASSQMTGRNSPLHF. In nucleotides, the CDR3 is TGTGCCAGCAGCCAAATGACAGGCCGCAATTCACCCCTCCACTTT.

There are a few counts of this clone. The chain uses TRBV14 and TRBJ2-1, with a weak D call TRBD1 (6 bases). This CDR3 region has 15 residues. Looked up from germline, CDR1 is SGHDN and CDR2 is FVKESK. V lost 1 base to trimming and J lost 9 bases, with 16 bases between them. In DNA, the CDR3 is TGTGCCAGCAGCCAAGCCCAGGGGAGAAGGAGTGAGCAGTTCTTC. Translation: CASSQAQGRRSEQFF.

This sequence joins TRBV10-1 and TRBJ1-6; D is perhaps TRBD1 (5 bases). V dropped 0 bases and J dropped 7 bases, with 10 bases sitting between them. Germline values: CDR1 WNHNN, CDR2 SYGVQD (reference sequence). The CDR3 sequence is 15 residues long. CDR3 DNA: TGCGCCAGCAGTGAGTCGACCCAGGGAAATTCACCCCTCCACTTT. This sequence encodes CASSESTQGNSPLHF.

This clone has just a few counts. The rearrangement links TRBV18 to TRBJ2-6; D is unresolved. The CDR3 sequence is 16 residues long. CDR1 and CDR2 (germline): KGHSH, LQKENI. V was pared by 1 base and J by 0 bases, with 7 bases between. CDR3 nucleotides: TGTGCCAGCTCACCACGGCAGAACTCTGGGGCCAACGTCCTGACTTTC. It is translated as CASSPRQNSGANVLTF.

CDR3 region: CASSQGPGDTEAFF. Written as DNA, the CDR3 is TGCGCCAGCAGCCAGGGTCCGGGGGACACTGAAGCTTTCTTT. The V gene is TRBV4-1, the J gene TRBJ1-1; weak D call: TRBD1 (5 bases). The CDR3 contains 14 residues. Germline CDR1 reads MGHRA; CDR2 reads YSYEKL. The V gene lost 3 bases and the J gene lost 3 bases, with 11 bases spanning the gap.

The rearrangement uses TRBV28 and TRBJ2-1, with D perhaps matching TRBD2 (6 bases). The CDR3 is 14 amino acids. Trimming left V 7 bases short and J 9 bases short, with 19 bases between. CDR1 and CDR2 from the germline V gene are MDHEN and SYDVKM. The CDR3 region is CASTGTHVRFEQFF. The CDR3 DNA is TGTGCCAGCACAGGGACTCATGTTCGCTTTGAGCAGTTCTTC.

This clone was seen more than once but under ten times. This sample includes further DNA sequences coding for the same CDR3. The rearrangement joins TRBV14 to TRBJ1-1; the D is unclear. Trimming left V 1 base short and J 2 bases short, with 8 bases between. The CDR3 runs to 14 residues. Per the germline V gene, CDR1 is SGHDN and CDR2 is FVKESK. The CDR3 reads CASSQVRGNTEAFF. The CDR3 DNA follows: TGTGCCAGCAGCCAAGTTCGGGGAAACACTGAAGCTTTCTTT.

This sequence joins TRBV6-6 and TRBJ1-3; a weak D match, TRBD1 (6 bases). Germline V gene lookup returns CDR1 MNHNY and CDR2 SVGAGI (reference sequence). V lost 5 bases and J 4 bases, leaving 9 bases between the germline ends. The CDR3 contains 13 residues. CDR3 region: CASSTGQGNTIYF. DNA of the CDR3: TGTGCCAGCAGTACAGGGCAAGGAAACACCATATATTTT.

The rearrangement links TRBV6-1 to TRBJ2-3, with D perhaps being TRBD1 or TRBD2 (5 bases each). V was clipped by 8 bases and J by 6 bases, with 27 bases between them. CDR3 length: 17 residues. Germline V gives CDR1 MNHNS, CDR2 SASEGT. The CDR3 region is CASRGASSATSWDTQYF. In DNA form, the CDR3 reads TGTGCCAGCCGTGGGGCTAGCTCGGCTACATCGTGGGATACGCAGTATTTT.

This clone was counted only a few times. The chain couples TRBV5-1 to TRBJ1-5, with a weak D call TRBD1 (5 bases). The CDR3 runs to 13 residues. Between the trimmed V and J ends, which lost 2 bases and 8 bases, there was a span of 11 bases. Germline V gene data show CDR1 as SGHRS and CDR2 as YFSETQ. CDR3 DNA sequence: TGCGCCAGCAGCTTAGGGGTTGGGGAGCCCCAGCATTTT. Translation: CASSLGVGEPQHF.

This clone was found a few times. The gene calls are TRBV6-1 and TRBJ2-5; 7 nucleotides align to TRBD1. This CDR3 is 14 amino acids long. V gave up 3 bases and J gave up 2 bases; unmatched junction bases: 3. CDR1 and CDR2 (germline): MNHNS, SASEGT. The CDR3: CASSEGQRQETQYF. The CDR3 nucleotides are TGTGCCAGCAGTGAGGGACAGCGGCAAGAGACCCAGTACTTC.

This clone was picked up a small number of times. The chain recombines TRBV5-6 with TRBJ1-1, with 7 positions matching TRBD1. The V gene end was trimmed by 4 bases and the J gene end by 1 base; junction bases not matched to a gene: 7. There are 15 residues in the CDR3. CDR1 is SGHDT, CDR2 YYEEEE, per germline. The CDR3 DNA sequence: TGTGCCAGCAGCCGCCGGGACAGAAAGAACACTGAAGCTTTCTTT. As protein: CASSRRDRKNTEAFF.

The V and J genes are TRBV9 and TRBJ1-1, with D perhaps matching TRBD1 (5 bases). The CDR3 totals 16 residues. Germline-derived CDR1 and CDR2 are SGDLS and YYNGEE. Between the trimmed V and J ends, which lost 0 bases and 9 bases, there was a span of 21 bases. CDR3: CASSVGVGGATVQAFF. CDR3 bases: TGTGCCAGCAGCGTAGGAGTGGGGGGAGCTACGGTCCAAGCTTTCTTT. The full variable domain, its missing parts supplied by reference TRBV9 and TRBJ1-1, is DSGVTQTPKHLITATGQRVTLRCSPRSGDLSVYWYQQSLDQGLQFLIQYYNGEERAKGNILERFSAQQFPDLHSELNLSSLELGDSALYFCASSVGVGGATVQAFFGQGTRLTVV.

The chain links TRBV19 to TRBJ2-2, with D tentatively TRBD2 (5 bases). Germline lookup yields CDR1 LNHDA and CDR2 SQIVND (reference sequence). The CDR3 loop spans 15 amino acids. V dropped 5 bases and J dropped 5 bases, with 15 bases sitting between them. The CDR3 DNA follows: TGTGCCAGTAGTTCTGTTTCCTCGGGGACCGGGGAGCTGTTTTTT. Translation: CASSSVSSGTGELFF.

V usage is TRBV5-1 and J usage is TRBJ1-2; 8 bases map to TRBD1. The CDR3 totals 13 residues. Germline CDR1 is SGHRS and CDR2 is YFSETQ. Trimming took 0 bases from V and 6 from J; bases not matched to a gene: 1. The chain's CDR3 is CASSLAQGDGYTF. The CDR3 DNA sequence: TGCGCCAGCAGCTTGGCACAGGGGGATGGCTACACCTTC. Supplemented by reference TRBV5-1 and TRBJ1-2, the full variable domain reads KAGVTQTPRYLIKTRGQQVTLSCSPISGHRSVSWYQQTPGQGLQFLFEYFSETQRNKGNFPGRFSGRQFSNSRSEMNVSTLELGDSALYLCASSLAQGDGYTFGSGTRLTVV.

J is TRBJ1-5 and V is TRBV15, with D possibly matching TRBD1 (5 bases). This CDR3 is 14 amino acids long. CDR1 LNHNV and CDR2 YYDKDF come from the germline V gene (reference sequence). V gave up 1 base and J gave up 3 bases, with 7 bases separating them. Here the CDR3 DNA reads TGTGCCACCAGCAGAGGGGGCCCCAATCAGCCCCAGCATTTT. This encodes CATSRGGPNQPQHF. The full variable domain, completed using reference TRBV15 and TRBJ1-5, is DAMVIQNPRYQVTQFGKPVTLSCSQTLNHNVMYWYQQKSSQAPKLLFHYYDKDFNNEADTPDNFQSRRPNTSFCFLDIRSPGLGDTAMYLCATSRGGPNQPQHFGDGTRLSIL.

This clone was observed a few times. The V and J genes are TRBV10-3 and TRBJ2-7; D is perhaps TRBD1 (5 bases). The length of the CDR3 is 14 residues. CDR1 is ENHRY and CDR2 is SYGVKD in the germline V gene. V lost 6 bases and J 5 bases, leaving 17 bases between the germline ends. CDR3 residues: CAIRDNTRLHEQYF. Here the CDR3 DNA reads TGTGCCATCAGGGACAACACTCGGCTTCACGAGCAGTACTTC.